The sample holds one count of the clone carrying this TCR beta chain. Method: immunoSEQ multiplex PCR; TCRdb's copy keeps in-frame clones and lacks some. The sample comprises about 340,000 clones, 93% of which are singletons, and 5% to 7% rests with the top ten. These data originate in a study of brain T cells in children with intractable seizures. This sample's time point: blood from clinic visit 5 months post-surgery; TSC patient then seizure free. CDR1 is KGHSH and CDR2 is LQKENI in the germline V gene. V lost 2 bases, J lost 3 bases, and 3 bases stayed unmatched. CDR3 length equals 16 residues. This sequence joins TRBV18 and TRBJ2-2; TRBD1 agrees at 10 bases. This receptor was taken from a boy under two years old with tuberous sclerosis and intractable seizures. The sample here was peripheral blood, taken more than 4 months after surgery. The DNA of the CDR3 is TGTGCCAGCTCACCAGACAGGGGGCTTGACACCGGGGAGCTGTTTTTT. Translation gives CASSPDRGLDTGELFF. Full variable domain (rest looked up from reference TRBV18 and TRBJ2-2): NAGVMQNPRHLVRRRGQEARLRCSPMKGHSHVYWYRQLPEEGLKFMVYLQKENIIDESGMPKERFSAEFPKEGPSILRIQQVVRGDSAAYFCASSPDRGLDTGELFFGEGSRLTVL.